These 3 T cell receptor beta chains share one sample of origin, sequenced in a study of cytomegalovirus exposure and HLA in healthy donors. The PCR used 60 Vbeta and 13 Jbeta primers. Method: immunoSEQ multiplex PCR; TCRdb's copy keeps in-frame clones and lacks some. The sample has 70,000 to 95,000 clones, over 75% seen once. Sequenced input: PBMCs. These receptors all come from a human donor in good health.

This clone was detected only a few times. This chain links TRBV25-1 with TRBJ2-1; D possibly corresponds to TRBD2 (5 bases). The ends were cut back, 7 bases at V and 3 bases at J, with 10 bases in the middle. CDR3 size: 13 residues. CDR1 and CDR2 (germline): MGHDK, SYGVNS. Here the CDR3 reads CASTSDYYNEQFF. CDR3 nucleotides: TGTGCCAGCACCTCCGACTACTACAATGAGCAGTTCTTC.

This chain joins TRBV2 and TRBJ2-5, with 8 bases identical to TRBD1. The closer fit of TRBJ2-7 to the DNA end suggests the J call may be wrong. The CDR3 is 13 residues long. CDR1 and CDR2 from the germline V gene are SNHLY and FYNNEI. The CDR3 bases are TGTGCCAGCAGGAGGCAGGGGGCGCGCGAGCAGTACTTC. Its translation is CASRRQGAREQYF.

The chain has TRBV30 and TRBJ1-6; 9 bases align to TRBD1. In germline, CDR1 is GTSNPN, CDR2 SVGIG (reference sequence). The CDR3 is 17 residues long. Trimming removed 5 bases from V and 5 bases from J; junction bases left unmatched: 13. This CDR3 reads CAWARDREFLHNSPLHF. The CDR3 DNA reads TGTGCCTGGGCCCGGGACAGGGAATTTTTGCATAATTCACCCCTCCACTTT.